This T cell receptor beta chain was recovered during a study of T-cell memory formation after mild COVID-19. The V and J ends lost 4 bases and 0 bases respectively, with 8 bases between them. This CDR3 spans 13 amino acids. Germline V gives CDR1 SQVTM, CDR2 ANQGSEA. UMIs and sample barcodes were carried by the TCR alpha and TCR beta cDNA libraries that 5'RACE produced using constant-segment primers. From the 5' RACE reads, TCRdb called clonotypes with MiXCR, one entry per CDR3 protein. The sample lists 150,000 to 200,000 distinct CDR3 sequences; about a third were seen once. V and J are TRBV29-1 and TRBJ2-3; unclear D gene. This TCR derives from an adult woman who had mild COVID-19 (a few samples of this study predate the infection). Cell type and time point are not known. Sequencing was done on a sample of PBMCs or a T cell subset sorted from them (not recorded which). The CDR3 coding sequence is TGCAGCGTTGGAAATGCTAGCACAGATACGCAGTATTTT. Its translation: CSVGNASTDTQYF.